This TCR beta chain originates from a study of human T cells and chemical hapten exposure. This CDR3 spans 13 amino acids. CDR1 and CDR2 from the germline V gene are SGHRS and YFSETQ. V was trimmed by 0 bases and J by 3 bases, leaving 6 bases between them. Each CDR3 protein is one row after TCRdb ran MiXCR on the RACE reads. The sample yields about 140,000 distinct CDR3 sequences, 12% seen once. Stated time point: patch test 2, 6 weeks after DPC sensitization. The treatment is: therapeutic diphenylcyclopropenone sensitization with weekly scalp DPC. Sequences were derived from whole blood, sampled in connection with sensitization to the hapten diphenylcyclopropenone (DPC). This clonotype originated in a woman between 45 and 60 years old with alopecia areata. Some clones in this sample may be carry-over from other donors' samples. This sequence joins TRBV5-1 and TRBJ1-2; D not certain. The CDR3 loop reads CASSLDSDYGYTF. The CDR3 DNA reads TGCGCCAGCAGCTTGGACAGCGACTATGGCTACACCTTC.